These 7 T cell receptor beta chains were sequenced from one sample in a study of T cells in Graves' hyperthyroidism and ophthalmopathy. Template material for amplifying TCR beta CDR3 regions consisted of RNA transcripts. Researchers ran a first-round RT-PCR on the TCR CDR3 using the HTBI primer set. TCRdb recomputed calls from the multiplex PCR reads with MiXCR, one row per CDR3 protein. The sample lists around 99,000 distinct CDR3 sequences, about 15% occurring once. Material: blood. These receptors were obtained from a woman in her forties or fifties with Graves' hyperthyroidism.

The chain uses TRBV7-2 and TRBJ2-3; D uncertain. This CDR3 has 13 residues. V lost 3 bases to trimming and J lost 5 bases, with 9 bases between them. Germline CDR1 and CDR2: SGHTA and FQGNSA. The CDR3 sequence is CASSFAFGDTQYF. The CDR3 DNA reads as TGTGCCAGCAGCTTTGCCTTCGGAGATACGCAGTATTTT.

The chain links TRBV2 to TRBJ1-2, with D uncertain. This CDR3 has 11 residues. Trimming took 9 bases from V and 2 from J, leaving 7 bases between them. Germline V CDR1 and CDR2: SNHLY, FYNNEI. The CDR3 protein is CARAGNYGYTF. CDR3 in DNA: TGTGCCAGGGCGGGGAACTATGGCTACACCTTC.

This clonotype has at least ten counts. V is TRBV6-1 and J is TRBJ1-1, with 7 bases identical to TRBD1. J gave up 2 bases and V 4 bases, and 4 bases lay outside the gene matches. This CDR3 region has 14 residues. The germline V gene has CDR1 MNHNS and CDR2 SASEGT. As DNA, the CDR3 is TGTGCCAGCAGTGCTCAGGGGGGCAACACTGAAGCTTTCTTT. Translating it yields CASSAQGGNTEAFF.

This clonotype came up many times. V gene TRBV28 combines with J gene TRBJ1-5; 10 bases are shared with TRBD1. Germline V lookup: CDR1 MDHEN, CDR2 SYDVKM. This CDR3 region has 16 residues. J lost 5 bases, V lost 5 bases, and 9 bases had no gene match. The CDR3 spells CASSLAGTGADQPQHF. Written as DNA, the CDR3 is TGTGCCAGCAGTCTAGCGGGGACAGGGGCCGATCAGCCCCAGCATTTT.

Many counts were recorded for this clonotype. The chain uses TRBV28 and TRBJ1-1; the D is unclear. The CDR3 covers 14 residues. Trimming left V 5 bases short and J 0 bases short, with 10 bases between. CDR1 MDHEN and CDR2 SYDVKM come from the germline V gene. CDR3 sequence (DNA): TGTGCCAGCAGTCCCTCGACCCTGAACACTGAAGCTTTCTTT. This sequence encodes CASSPSTLNTEAFF.

Many counts were recorded for this clonotype. V and J are TRBV3-1 and TRBJ2-3; 9 nucleotides line up with TRBD2. Germline V gene data show CDR1 as LGHDT and CDR2 as YNNKEL (reference sequence). V lost 1 base and J lost 2; bases outside the gene matches: 1. This CDR3 comprises 15 residues. The CDR3 nucleotides read TGTGCCAGCAGCCAAGGACTAGCGGTCACAGATACGCAGTATTTT. It codes for CASSQGLAVTDTQYF.

This clonotype was counted at least ten times. CDR3 residues: CASSLRGTEAFF. The CDR3 nucleotides are TGTGCCAGCAGTTTACGGGGCACTGAAGCTTTCTTT. V usage is TRBV12-3 or TRBV12-4 and J usage is TRBJ1-1; the D is unclear. With 2 bases removed from V and 4 bases from J, the gap between germline ends came to 5 bases. The CDR3 spans 12 residues.